This T cell receptor beta chain was identified during a study of CD8+ T cells in alopecia areata. Study outcomes and limitations: Many of the expanded lesional clones endured in scalp and blood while on tofacitinib.

Trimming shortened V by 3 bases and J by 4 bases, and 4 bases separated the two germline ends. The CDR3 runs 11 residues. Looked up from germline, CDR1 is SGHAT and CDR2 is FQNNGV. This clone was detected a few times. Its antigen is still unknown. Other DNA variants within this sample encode the same CDR3. Described treatment: oral pan-JAK inhibitor, 5-10 mg twice daily. Following RNA extraction, reverse transcription yielded cDNA that acted as the sequencing template. Clones were sequenced by immunoSEQ multiplex PCR, and TCRdb holds only the in-frame ones, with some missing. The data show a few hundred thousand clones, with about two fifths seen just once and around 0.48% held by the top ten.

The chain combines TRBV11-2 with TRBJ2-7; D gene uncertain. This TCR was recovered from a human donor with alopecia areata. Sequenced material: CD4+ T cells sorted from blood, taken around week 31, from a patient treated with tofacitinib. The CDR3 is CASSFSYEQYF. The CDR3 region has the DNA TGTGCCAGCAGCTTTTCTTACGAGCAGTACTTC.